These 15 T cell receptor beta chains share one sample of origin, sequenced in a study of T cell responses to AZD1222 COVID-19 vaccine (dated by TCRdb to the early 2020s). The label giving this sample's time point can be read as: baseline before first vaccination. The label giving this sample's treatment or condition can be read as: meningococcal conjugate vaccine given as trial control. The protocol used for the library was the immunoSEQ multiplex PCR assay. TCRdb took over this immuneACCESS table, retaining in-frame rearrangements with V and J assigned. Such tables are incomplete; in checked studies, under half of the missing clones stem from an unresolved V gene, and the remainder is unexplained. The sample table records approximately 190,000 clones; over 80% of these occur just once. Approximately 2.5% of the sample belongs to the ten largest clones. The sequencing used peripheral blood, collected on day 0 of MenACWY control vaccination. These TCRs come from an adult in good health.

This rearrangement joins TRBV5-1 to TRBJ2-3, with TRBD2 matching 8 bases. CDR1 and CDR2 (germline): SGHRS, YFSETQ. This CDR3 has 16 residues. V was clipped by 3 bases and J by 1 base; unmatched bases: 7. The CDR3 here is CASSSGLDYGTDTQYF. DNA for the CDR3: TGCGCCAGCAGCTCGGGACTAGATTATGGCACAGATACGCAGTATTTT.

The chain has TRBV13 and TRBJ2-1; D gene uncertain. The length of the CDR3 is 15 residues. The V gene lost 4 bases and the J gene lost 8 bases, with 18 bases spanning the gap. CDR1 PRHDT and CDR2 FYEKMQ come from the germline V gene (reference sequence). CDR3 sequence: CASSYTLTRVDEQFF. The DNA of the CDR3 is TGTGCCAGCAGCTACACCTTGACTCGGGTCGATGAGCAGTTCTTC.

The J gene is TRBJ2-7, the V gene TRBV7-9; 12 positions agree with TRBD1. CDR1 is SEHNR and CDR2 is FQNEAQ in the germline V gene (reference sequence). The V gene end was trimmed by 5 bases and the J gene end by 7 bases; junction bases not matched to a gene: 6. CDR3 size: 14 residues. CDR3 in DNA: TGTGCCAGCAGCGCGGGACAGGGGGCGGGGGAGCAGTACTTC. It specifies CASSAGQGAGEQYF.

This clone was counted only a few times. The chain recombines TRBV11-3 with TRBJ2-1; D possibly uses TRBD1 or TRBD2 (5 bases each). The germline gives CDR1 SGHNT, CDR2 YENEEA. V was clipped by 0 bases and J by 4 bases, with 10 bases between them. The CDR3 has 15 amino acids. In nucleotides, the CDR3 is TGTGCCAGCAGCTTAGATGGGGGACCTTACAATGAGCAGTTCTTC. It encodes CASSLDGGPYNEQFF.

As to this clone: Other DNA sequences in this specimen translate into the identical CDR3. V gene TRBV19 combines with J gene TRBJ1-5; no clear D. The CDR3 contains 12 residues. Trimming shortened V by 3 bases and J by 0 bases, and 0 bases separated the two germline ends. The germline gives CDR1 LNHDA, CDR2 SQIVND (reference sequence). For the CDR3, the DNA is TGTGCCAGTAGTATTAGCAATCAGCCCCAGCATTTT. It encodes CASSISNQPQHF.

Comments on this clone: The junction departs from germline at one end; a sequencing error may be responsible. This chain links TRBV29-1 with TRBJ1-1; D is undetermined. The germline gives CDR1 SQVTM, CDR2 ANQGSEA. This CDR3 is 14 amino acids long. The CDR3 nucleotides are TGCAGCGTGGAAGGACGGGCCGTGAACACTGAAGCTTTCTTT. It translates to CSVEGRAVNTEAFF.

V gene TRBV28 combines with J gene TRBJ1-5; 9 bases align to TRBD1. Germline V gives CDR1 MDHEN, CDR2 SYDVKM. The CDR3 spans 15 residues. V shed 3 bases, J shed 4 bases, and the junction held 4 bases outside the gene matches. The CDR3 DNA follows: TGTGCCAGCAGTTTTGTACAGGGGGCAAATCAGCCCCAGCATTTT. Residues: CASSFVQGANQPQHF.

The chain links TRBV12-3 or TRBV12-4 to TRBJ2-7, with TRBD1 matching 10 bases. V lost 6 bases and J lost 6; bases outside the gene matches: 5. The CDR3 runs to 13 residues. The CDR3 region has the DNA TGTGCCAGCAGCCCCGGGACAGGGGTCGAGCAGTACTTC. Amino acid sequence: CASSPGTGVEQYF.

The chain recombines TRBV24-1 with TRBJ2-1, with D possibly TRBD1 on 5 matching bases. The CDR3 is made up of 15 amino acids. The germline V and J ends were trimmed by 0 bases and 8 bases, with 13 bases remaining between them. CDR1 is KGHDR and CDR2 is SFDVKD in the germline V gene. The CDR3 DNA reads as TGTGCCACCAGTGATTTGCGCAGGGCCAACGATGAGCAGTTCTTC. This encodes CATSDLRRANDEQFF.

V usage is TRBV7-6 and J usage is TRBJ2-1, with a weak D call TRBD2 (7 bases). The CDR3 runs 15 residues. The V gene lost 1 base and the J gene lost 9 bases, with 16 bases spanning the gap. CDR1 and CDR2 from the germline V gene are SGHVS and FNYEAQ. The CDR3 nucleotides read TGTGCCAGCAGCTTAGTTCCAACGGGGGGCGGTGAGCAGTTCTTC. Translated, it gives CASSLVPTGGGEQFF.

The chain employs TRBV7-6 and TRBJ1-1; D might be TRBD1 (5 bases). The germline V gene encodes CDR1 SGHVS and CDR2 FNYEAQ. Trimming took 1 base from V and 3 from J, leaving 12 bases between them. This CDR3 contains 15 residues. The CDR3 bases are TGTGCCAGCAGCTTAGGACAGCCGCCATACACTGAAGCTTTCTTT. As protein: CASSLGQPPYTEAFF.

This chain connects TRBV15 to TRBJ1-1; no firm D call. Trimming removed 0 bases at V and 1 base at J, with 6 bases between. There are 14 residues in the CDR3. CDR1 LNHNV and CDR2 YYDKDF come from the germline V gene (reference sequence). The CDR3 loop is CATSRDRENTEAFF. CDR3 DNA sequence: TGTGCCACCAGCAGAGATCGGGAGAACACTGAAGCTTTCTTT.

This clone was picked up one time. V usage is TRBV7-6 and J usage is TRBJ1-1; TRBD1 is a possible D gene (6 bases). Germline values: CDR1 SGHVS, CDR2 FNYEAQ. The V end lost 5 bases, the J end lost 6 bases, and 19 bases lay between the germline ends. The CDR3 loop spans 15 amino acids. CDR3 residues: CASSIRRGAPSEAFF. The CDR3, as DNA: TGTGCCAGCAGCATTCGCAGGGGAGCACCTTCTGAAGCTTTCTTT.

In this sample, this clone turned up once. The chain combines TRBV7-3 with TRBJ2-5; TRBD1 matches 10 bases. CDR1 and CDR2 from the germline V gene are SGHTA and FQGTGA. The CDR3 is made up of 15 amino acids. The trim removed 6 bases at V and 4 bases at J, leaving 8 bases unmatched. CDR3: CASSSAGTGVETQYF. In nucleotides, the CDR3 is TGTGCCAGCAGTAGCGCCGGGACAGGGGTAGAGACCCAGTACTTC. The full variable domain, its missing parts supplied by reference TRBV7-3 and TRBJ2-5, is GAGVSQTPSNKVTEKGKYVELRCDPISGHTALYWYRQSLGQGPEFLIYFQGTGAADDSGLPNDRFFAVRPEGSVSTLKIQRTERGDSAVYLCASSSAGTGVETQYFGPGTRLLVL.

CDR3 loop: CAWSGGGYGYTF. The CDR3 DNA sequence: TGTGCCTGGAGTGGTGGGGGCTATGGCTACACCTTC. The chain employs TRBV30 and TRBJ1-2; TRBD1 is a possible D gene (5 bases). V dropped 1 base and J dropped 4 bases, with 7 bases sitting between them. The germline gives CDR1 GTSNPN, CDR2 SVGIG (reference sequence). CDR3 length: 12 residues. The variable domain in full, with the rest retrieved from reference TRBV30 and TRBJ1-2, is SQTIHQWPATLVQPVGSPLSLECTVEGTSNPNLYWYRQAAGRGLQLLFYSVGIGQISSEVPQNLSASRPQDRQFILSSKKLLLSDSGFYLCAWSGGGYGYTFGSGTRLTVV.